A single sample gave rise to the 24 T cell receptor beta chains below, sequenced in a study of CD8+ T cells in alopecia areata. Extracted RNA was reverse transcribed, and the resulting cDNA served as sequencing template. Using immunoSEQ multiplex PCR, the repertoire was profiled, and TCRdb retains in-frame clones only, with some absent. Among roughly 180,000 clones listed, roughly 60% were seen once. The source was CD4+ T cells sorted from blood, collected at week 0. Receptors were obtained from a human donor with alopecia areata.

The table lists this clone with a count of one. The chain uses TRBV5-1 and TRBJ2-7; D is uncertain. The CDR3 contains 12 residues. Germline-derived CDR1 and CDR2 are SGHRS and YFSETQ. The CDR3 coding sequence is TGCGCTTCAGCAGACTCGTCCTACGAGCAGTACTTC. This sequence encodes CASADSSYEQYF.

This clone was found a few times. The chain is built from TRBV29-1 and TRBJ1-1; no clear D gene. CDR1 is SQVTM, CDR2 ANQGSEA, per germline. The CDR3 is 11 amino acids. V lost 6 bases and J 4 bases, leaving 9 bases between the germline ends. The CDR3 nucleotides are TGCAGCGTGGAAAGGAGCACTGAAGCTTTCTTT. As protein: CSVERSTEAFF.

This sequence joins TRBV5-4 and TRBJ2-3; TRBD2 aligns across 8 bases. The V and J ends lost 10 bases and 1 base, in that order; junction bases with no gene match: 5. This CDR3 has 13 amino acids. The germline V gene has CDR1 SGHNT and CDR2 YYREEE (reference sequence). CDR3 coding DNA: TGTGCCCTCAGGCGGGGGGGCACAGATACGCAGTATTTT. This gives the protein CALRRGGTDTQYF.

The chain carries TRBV18 and TRBJ1-6, with D possibly matching TRBD1 (6 bases). The CDR3 has 15 amino acids. V lost 2 bases, J lost 10 bases, and 15 bases lay in between. In germline, CDR1 is KGHSH, CDR2 LQKENI. The CDR3 sequence: CASSPSSTGGSPLHF. The DNA for the CDR3 is TGTGCCAGCTCACCATCCTCGACAGGTGGATCACCCCTCCACTTT. Looking up the rest from reference TRBV18 and TRBJ1-6 gives the full variable domain: NAGVMQNPRHLVRRRGQEARLRCSPMKGHSHVYWYRQLPEEGLKFMVYLQKENIIDESGMPKERFSAEFPKEGPSILRIQQVVRGDSAAYFCASSPSSTGGSPLHFGNGTRLTVT.

This clone was observed a few times. J is TRBJ1-4 and V is TRBV13; no clear D gene. CDR1 and CDR2 from the germline V gene are PRHDT and FYEKMQ (reference sequence). V dropped 5 bases and J dropped 5 bases, with 9 bases sitting between them. The CDR3 is 13 amino acids. This CDR3 is CASSPRENEKLFF. CDR3 bases: TGTGCCAGCAGCCCTCGGGAAAATGAAAAACTGTTTTTT.

V is TRBV5-1 and J is TRBJ2-7; TRBD2 is a possible D gene (5 bases). Trimming took off 0 bases at V and 3 bases at J, with 10 bases between the two ends. The CDR3 loop spans 14 amino acids. Germline lookup yields CDR1 SGHRS and CDR2 YFSETQ. The CDR3: CASSLGAEYYEQYF. In nucleotides, the CDR3 is TGCGCCAGCAGCTTGGGAGCGGAGTACTACGAGCAGTACTTC.

The chain joins TRBV12-5 to TRBJ1-4, with D perhaps TRBD1 (5 bases). The CDR3 is 14 residues long. V lost 8 bases to trimming and J lost 5 bases, with 15 bases between them. Germline values: CDR1 LGHNT, CDR2 FRNRAP. The CDR3 sequence: CASSWGGPNEKLFF. In DNA form, the CDR3 reads TGTGCTAGTTCCTGGGGGGGTCCGAATGAAAAACTGTTTTTT.

The V gene is TRBV15, the J gene TRBJ2-6; tentative D call: TRBD1 (6 bases). Germline V gene sequence: CDR1 LNHNV, CDR2 YYDKDF (reference sequence). This CDR3 spans 17 amino acids. The V end lost 4 bases, the J end lost 0 bases, and 13 bases lay between the germline ends. CDR3: CATSTGERRSGANVLTF. The CDR3 region has the DNA TGTGCCACCAGCACAGGGGAACGACGCTCTGGGGCCAACGTCCTGACTTTC.

The chain combines TRBV4-1 with TRBJ2-6; unclear D gene. The CDR3 runs to 16 residues. The V end was cut by 1 base, the J end by 2 bases, with 9 bases between. Looked up from germline, CDR1 is MGHRA and CDR2 is YSYEKL. The CDR3 is CASSQGLGPGANVLTF. In DNA, the CDR3 is TGCGCCAGCAGCCAAGGCCTTGGTCCTGGGGCCAACGTCCTGACTTTC.

V gene TRBV6-1 combines with J gene TRBJ1-1; 9 bases agree with TRBD1. V lost 7 bases to trimming and J lost 3 bases; unmatched junction nucleotides: 6. CDR3 length: 14 amino acids. CDR1 and CDR2 (germline): MNHNS, SASEGT. The CDR3 sequence: CASTLTGGDTEAFF. The CDR3 DNA reads as TGTGCCAGCACCCTGACAGGGGGGGACACTGAAGCTTTCTTT.

The genes are TRBV30 and TRBJ1-2, with 11 bases aligning to TRBD1. The CDR3 contains 14 residues. CDR1 and CDR2 from the germline V gene are GTSNPN and SVGIG (reference sequence). Unmatched junction bases numbered 4, after V lost 3 bases and J lost 4 bases. DNA of the CDR3: TGTGCCTGGAGCGGACAGGGGGCTGGCTATGGCTACACCTTC. Translated, it gives CAWSGQGAGYGYTF.

The chain links TRBV4-3 to TRBJ1-2, with 8 nucleotides matching TRBD1. The CDR3 extends over 17 amino acids. Per the germline V gene, CDR1 is LGHNA and CDR2 is YSLEER. V lost 0 bases, J lost 6 bases, and 12 bases stayed unmatched. Here the CDR3 DNA reads TGCGCCAGCAGCCAAGAAGGTCCCCGGACAGGGATCAATGGCTACACCTTC. It yields the protein CASSQEGPRTGINGYTF.

This chain joins TRBV30 and TRBJ2-3, with a tentative D call TRBD1 (6 bases). Germline V CDR1 and CDR2: GTSNPN, SVGIG (reference sequence). This CDR3 is 15 amino acids long. V lost 6 bases and J 6 bases, leaving 22 bases between the germline ends. The CDR3 DNA is TGTGCCTGTAATGGACAGAATCGACGTGGGGATACGCAGTATTTT. Translation gives CACNGQNRRGDTQYF. The variable domain in full, with the rest retrieved from reference TRBV30 and TRBJ2-3, is SQTIHQWPATLVQPVGSPLSLECTVEGTSNPNLYWYRQAAGRGLQLLFYSVGIGQISSEVPQNLSASRPQDRQFILSSKKLLLSDSGFYLCACNGQNRRGDTQYFGPGTRLTVL.

This clone was counted between two and nine times. This chain connects TRBV7-3 to TRBJ2-1, with 12 bases fitting TRBD2. CDR3 length: 16 amino acids. Germline CDR1 reads SGHTA; CDR2 reads FQGTGA. Trimming took 5 bases from V and 9 from J; bases not matched to a gene: 11. CDR3 loop: CASSPTLTTSGSEQFF. As DNA, the CDR3 is TGTGCCAGCAGCCCGACTCTGACGACTAGCGGGAGTGAGCAGTTCTTC.

CDR3 amino acids: CASSRAFNQPQHF. The DNA of the CDR3 is TGTGCCAGCAGCCGGGCCTTCAATCAGCCCCAGCATTTT. The chain combines TRBV7-2 with TRBJ1-5; no clear D. The CDR3 is made up of 13 amino acids. Germline loops: CDR1 SGHTA, CDR2 FQGNSA. V shed 5 bases and J shed 3 bases, with 8 bases lying between them.

This clone was counted a single time. CDR3 sequence: CASSLSRGSGANVLTF. DNA for the CDR3: TGTGCCAGCTCACTTAGTCGGGGCTCTGGGGCCAACGTCCTGACTTTC. The J gene is TRBJ2-6, the V gene TRBV18; perhaps TRBD2 as D (5 bases). Germline V gene data show CDR1 as KGHSH and CDR2 as LQKENI. The length of the CDR3 is 16 residues. The V gene lost 4 bases and the J gene lost 0 bases, with 10 bases spanning the gap.

The CDR3 DNA sequence: TGTGCCAGCAGTCCCTACAGAGAGAATAATTCACCCCTCCACTTT. Amino acids: CASSPYRENNSPLHF. This chain links TRBV27 with TRBJ1-6; D gene unclear. Between the trimmed V and J ends, which lost 5 bases and 5 bases, there was a span of 13 bases. Germline-derived CDR1 and CDR2 are MNHEY and SMNVEV (reference sequence). The CDR3 contains 15 residues.

With regard to this clone: Other DNA sequences of this sample code for an identical CDR3. The chain has TRBV27 and TRBJ1-1; D unclear. V lost 2 bases, J lost 4 bases, and 8 bases lay in between. This CDR3 contains 13 residues. Germline V gene sequence: CDR1 MNHEY, CDR2 SMNVEV (reference sequence). The CDR3 is CASSLGRGTEAFF. Written as DNA, the CDR3 is TGTGCCAGCAGTTTAGGCAGAGGCACTGAAGCTTTCTTT.

The CDR3 bases are TGCGCCAGCAGGACGGGGTTTTCCTCTGGGGCCAACGTCCTGACTTTC. Protein product: CASRTGFSSGANVLTF. This chain uses TRBV5-1 with TRBJ2-6; tentatively, D is TRBD2 (5 bases). Germline loops: CDR1 SGHRS, CDR2 YFSETQ. V lost 5 bases and J 0 bases, leaving 12 bases between the germline ends. The CDR3 is made up of 16 amino acids.

A remark on this clone: The junction departs from the called germline gene at one end, perhaps through a read error. The chain combines TRBV7-2 with TRBJ2-7, with 7 nucleotides matching TRBD1. This CDR3 has 14 amino acids. Germline CDR1 SGHTA, CDR2 FQGNSA. In DNA, the CDR3 is TGCGCCAGCAGCTCTAGGGGGACAGAAGGCGAGCAGTACTTC. Translated: CASSSRGTEGEQYF.

J is TRBJ1-5 and V is TRBV19; D remains ambiguous. This CDR3 contains 14 residues. Trimming stripped 3 bases from V and 5 bases from J, with 11 bases between. CDR1 and CDR2 from the germline V gene are LNHDA and SQIVND (reference sequence). The CDR3, as DNA: TGTGCCAGTAGTATGACCCAGGACTATCAGCCCCAGCATTTT. It yields the protein CASSMTQDYQPQHF.

This clone occurred a few times. The CDR3 nucleotides read TGTGCCAGCAGCTTAGGTGAGGGAGAGCAGTTCTTC. It specifies CASSLGEGEQFF. V and J are TRBV7-9 and TRBJ2-1; a possible D gene is TRBD2 (5 bases). Between the trimmed V and J ends, which lost 1 base and 10 bases, there was a span of 8 bases. CDR1 is SEHNR and CDR2 is FQNEAQ in the germline V gene (reference sequence). This CDR3 is 12 amino acids long.

This rearrangement joins TRBV29-1 to TRBJ2-1, with TRBD1 matching over 7 bases. The CDR3 has 12 amino acids. Per germline, CDR1 SQVTM and CDR2 ANQGSEA. V lost 5 bases, J lost 9 bases, and 7 bases stayed unmatched. In DNA form, the CDR3 reads TGCAGCGTTAGACAGGGTTTAGGTGAGCAGTTCTTC. Translating gives CSVRQGLGEQFF.

This sequence joins TRBV5-1 and TRBJ2-7; 11 bases are shared with TRBD1. Trimming at V came to 3 bases and at J to 7 bases, leaving 15 bases not matched to a gene. This CDR3 contains 17 residues. CDR1 and CDR2 (germline): SGHRS, YFSETQ. In nucleotides, the CDR3 is TGCGCCAGCAGCTCCGGACAGGGACAGGGGGTAACAGGGGAGCAGTACTTC. It codes for CASSSGQGQGVTGEQYF.